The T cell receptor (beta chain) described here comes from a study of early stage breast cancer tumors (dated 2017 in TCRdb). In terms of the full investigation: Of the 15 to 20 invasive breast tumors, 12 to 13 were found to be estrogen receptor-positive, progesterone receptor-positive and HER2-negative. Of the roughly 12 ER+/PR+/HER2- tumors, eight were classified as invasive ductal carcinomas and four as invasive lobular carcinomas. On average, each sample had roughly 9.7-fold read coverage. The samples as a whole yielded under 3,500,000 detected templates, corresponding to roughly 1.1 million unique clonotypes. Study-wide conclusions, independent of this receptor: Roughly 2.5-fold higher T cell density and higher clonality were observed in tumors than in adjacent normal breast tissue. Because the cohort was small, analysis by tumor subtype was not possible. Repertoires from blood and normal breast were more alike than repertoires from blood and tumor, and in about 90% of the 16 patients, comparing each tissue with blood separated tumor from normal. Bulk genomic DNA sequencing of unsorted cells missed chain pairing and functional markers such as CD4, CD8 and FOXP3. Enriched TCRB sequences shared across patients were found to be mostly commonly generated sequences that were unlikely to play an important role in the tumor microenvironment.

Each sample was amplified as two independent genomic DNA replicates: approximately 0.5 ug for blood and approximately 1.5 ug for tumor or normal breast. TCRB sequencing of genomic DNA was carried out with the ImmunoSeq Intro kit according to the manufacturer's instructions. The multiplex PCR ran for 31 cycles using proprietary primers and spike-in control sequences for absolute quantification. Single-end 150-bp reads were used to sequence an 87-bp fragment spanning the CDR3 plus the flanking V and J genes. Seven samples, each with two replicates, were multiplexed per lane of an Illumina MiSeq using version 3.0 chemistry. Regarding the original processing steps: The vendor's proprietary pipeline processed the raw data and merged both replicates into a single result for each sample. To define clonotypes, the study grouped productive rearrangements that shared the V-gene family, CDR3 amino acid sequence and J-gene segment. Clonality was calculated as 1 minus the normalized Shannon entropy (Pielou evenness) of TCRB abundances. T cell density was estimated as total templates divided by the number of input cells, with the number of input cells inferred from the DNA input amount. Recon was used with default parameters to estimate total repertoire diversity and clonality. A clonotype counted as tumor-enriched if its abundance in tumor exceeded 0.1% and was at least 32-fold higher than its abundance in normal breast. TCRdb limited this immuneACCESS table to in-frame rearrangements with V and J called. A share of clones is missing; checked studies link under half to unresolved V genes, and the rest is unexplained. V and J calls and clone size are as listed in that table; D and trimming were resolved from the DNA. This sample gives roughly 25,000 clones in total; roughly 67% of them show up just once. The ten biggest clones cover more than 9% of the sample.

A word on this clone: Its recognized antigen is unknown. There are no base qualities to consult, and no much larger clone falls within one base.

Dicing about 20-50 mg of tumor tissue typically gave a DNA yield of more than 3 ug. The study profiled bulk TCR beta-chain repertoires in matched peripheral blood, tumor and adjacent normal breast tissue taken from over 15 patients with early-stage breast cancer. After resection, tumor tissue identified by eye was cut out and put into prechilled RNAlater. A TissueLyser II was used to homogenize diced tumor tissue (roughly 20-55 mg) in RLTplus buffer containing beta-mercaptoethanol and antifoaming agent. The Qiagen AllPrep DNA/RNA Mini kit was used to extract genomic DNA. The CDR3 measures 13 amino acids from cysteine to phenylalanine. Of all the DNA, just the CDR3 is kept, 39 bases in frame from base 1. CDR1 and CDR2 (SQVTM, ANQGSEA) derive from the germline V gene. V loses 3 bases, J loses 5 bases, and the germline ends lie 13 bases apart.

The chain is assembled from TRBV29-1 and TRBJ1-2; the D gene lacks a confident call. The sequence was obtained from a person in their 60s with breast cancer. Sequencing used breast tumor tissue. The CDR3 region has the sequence CSVDRTETYGYTF. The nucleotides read TGCAGCGTTGACAGGACTGAAACATATGGCTACACCTTC.